Shown below are 17 T cell receptor beta chains from a single sample sequenced in a study of cytomegalovirus exposure and HLA in healthy donors. PCR involved 60 Vbeta and 13 Jbeta primers. The repertoire was sequenced with immunoSEQ multiplex PCR; TCRdb's copy has only in-frame clones and lacks some. The sample has about 180,000 clones; 79% are singletons. Sequenced: PBMCs. Receptors were obtained from a woman aged 40 to 50 in good health and CMV-seronegative.

V gene TRBV7-8 combines with J gene TRBJ1-3; D possibly corresponds to TRBD1 (5 bases). Trimming shortened V by 3 bases and J by 3 bases, and 18 bases separated the two germline ends. The CDR3 runs to 17 residues. Germline V gives CDR1 SGHVS, CDR2 FQNEAQ. CDR3: CASSFSWTRRGGNTIYF. The DNA of the CDR3 is TGTGCCAGCAGCTTTTCATGGACGAGAAGGGGTGGAAACACCATATATTTT.

The CDR3 nucleotides are TGCGCCAGCAGCTTGTTGGGGGCCAGCCAAGAGACCCAGTACTTC. Its protein product is CASSLLGASQETQYF. V usage is TRBV5-1 and J usage is TRBJ2-5; TRBD1 might be the D (6 bases). This CDR3 region has 15 residues. With 1 base removed from V and 1 base from J, the gap between germline ends came to 11 bases. CDR1 is SGHRS, CDR2 YFSETQ, per germline.

The chain is built from TRBV27 and TRBJ2-7; D is perhaps TRBD2 (6 bases). The ends were cut back, 2 bases at V and 0 bases at J, with 11 bases in the middle. This CDR3 has 15 amino acids. CDR1 is MNHEY and CDR2 is SMNVEV in the germline V gene (reference sequence). This CDR3 is CASSLTGSLSYEQYF. The DNA of the CDR3 is TGTGCCAGCAGTTTAACCGGGAGCCTCTCCTACGAGCAGTACTTC.

The chain is built from TRBV11-2 and TRBJ1-2; D is undetermined. This CDR3 has 13 residues. Trimming removed 5 bases from V and 0 bases from J, with 7 bases in between. Germline CDR1 and CDR2: SGHAT and FQNNGV. CDR3 DNA sequence: TGTGCCAGCAGCCCTTCGGCTAACTATGGCTACACCTTC. This gives the protein CASSPSANYGYTF. Filled out from reference TRBV11-2 and TRBJ1-2, the complete variable domain reads EAGVAQSPRYKIIEKRQSVAFWCNPISGHATLYWYQQILGQGPKLLIQFQNNGVVDDSQLPKDRFSAERLKGVDSTLKIQPAKLEDSAVYLCASSPSANYGYTFGSGTRLTVV.

The chain couples TRBV2 to TRBJ2-7; 9 bases match TRBD1. CDR1 and CDR2 from the germline V gene are SNHLY and FYNNEI. The CDR3 runs to 15 residues. Germline trimming cut 6 bases from V and 7 bases from J; bases unmatched to any gene: 13. The CDR3 bases are TGTGCCAGCAGAGCGACCGGGACAGGGACTGGTGAGCAGTACTTC. This sequence encodes CASRATGTGTGEQYF.

This clone was recorded a few times. V and J are TRBV5-1 and TRBJ1-5, with 12 bases matching TRBD1. This CDR3 is 15 amino acids long. V dropped 0 bases and J dropped 15; count of bases not matched to a gene: 10. Germline assignment: CDR1 SGHRS and CDR2 YFSETQ. The DNA for the CDR3 is TGCGCCAGCAGCTTGGTCTCGGGACAGGGGGCGCTGAGGCATTTT. It specifies CASSLVSGQGALRHF.

The V and J genes are TRBV19 and TRBJ2-1; maybe TRBD1 (5 bases). The germline V gene has CDR1 LNHDA and CDR2 SQIVND (reference sequence). The CDR3 has 12 amino acids. The germline V and J ends were trimmed by 5 bases and 6 bases, with 8 bases remaining between them. The CDR3 nucleotides are TGTGCCAGTAGTCCTGGGGCCAATGAGCAGTTCTTC. This translates into CASSPGANEQFF.

The genes are TRBV5-1 and TRBJ2-1; 8 bases match TRBD2. Losses at the gene ends were 0 bases for V and 6 bases for J; bases not matched to a gene: 5. The CDR3 loop spans 15 amino acids. Germline V lookup: CDR1 SGHRS, CDR2 YFSETQ. The CDR3 spells CASSLAAGGSNEQFF. As DNA, the CDR3 is TGCGCCAGCAGCTTGGCTGCGGGGGGATCCAATGAGCAGTTCTTC.

CDR3: CASRGRWGDEQFF. The CDR3 DNA reads TGTGCCAGCAGAGGGAGGTGGGGCGATGAGCAGTTCTTC. The chain employs TRBV28 and TRBJ2-1; a possible D gene is TRBD2 (6 bases). This CDR3 has 13 amino acids. Germline V gives CDR1 MDHEN, CDR2 SYDVKM. Trimming removed 6 bases from V and 8 bases from J, with 14 bases in between. Complete variable domain (other parts from reference TRBV28 and TRBJ2-1): DVKVTQSSRYLVKRTGEKVFLECVQDMDHENMFWYRQDPGLGLRLIYFSYDVKMKEKGDIPEGYSVSREKKERFSLILESASTNQTSMYLCASRGRWGDEQFFGPGTRLTVL.

Here the CDR3 DNA reads TGTGCCAGCACTCCGCCAGGGGATGGCTACACCTTC. Amino acids: CASTPPGDGYTF. This chain joins TRBV2 and TRBJ1-2; D perhaps matches TRBD1 (6 bases). The CDR3 is made up of 12 amino acids. The germline V and J ends were trimmed by 7 bases and 6 bases, with 12 bases remaining between them. Germline V gene lookup returns CDR1 SNHLY and CDR2 FYNNEI.

This clone was observed a single time. This chain links TRBV27 with TRBJ2-1; 12 bases match TRBD2. This CDR3 is built from 14 residues. Germline V lookup: CDR1 MNHEY, CDR2 SMNVEV (reference sequence). V dropped 6 bases and J dropped 6; count of bases not matched to a gene: 3. The CDR3: CASRTSGSSNEQFF. CDR3 bases: TGTGCCAGCAGGACTAGCGGGAGTTCCAATGAGCAGTTCTTC.

This clone has a handful of counts. The rearrangement joins TRBV25-1 to TRBJ1-6; 8 bases are shared with TRBD1. Germline-derived CDR1 and CDR2 are MGHDK and SYGVNS. The V segment lost 4 bases and the J segment 6 bases; nucleotides outside the gene matches: 11. CDR3 length equals 17 residues. This CDR3 reads CASSGNPDRESNSPLHF. Written as DNA, the CDR3 is TGTGCCAGCAGTGGAAACCCGGACAGGGAGAGTAATTCACCCCTCCACTTT. Using reference TRBV25-1 and TRBJ1-6 for the parts outside the CDR3, the full variable domain is EADIYQTPRYLVIGTGKKITLECSQTMGHDKMYWYQQDPGMELHLIHYSYGVNSTEKGDLSSESTVSRIRTEHFPLTLESARPSHTSQYLCASSGNPDRESNSPLHFGNGTRLTVT.

The V gene is TRBV5-1, the J gene TRBJ1-3; D perhaps matches TRBD1 (5 bases). The CDR3 spans 15 residues. Germline CDR1 reads SGHRS; CDR2 reads YFSETQ. V was cut by 4 bases and J by 2 bases, with 13 bases left in between. The CDR3 region has the DNA TGCGCCAGCAGCCCAACGGGGGGGGCTGGAAACACCATATATTTT. It is translated as CASSPTGGAGNTIYF.

This clone has more than one count but fewer than ten. V is TRBV2 and J is TRBJ1-5; no definite D call. The CDR3 loop spans 15 amino acids. Trimming cost V 2 bases and J 0 bases, with 8 bases left between them. Germline assignment: CDR1 SNHLY and CDR2 FYNNEI. DNA of the CDR3: TGTGCCAGCAGTGAAACCGGAGCTAGCAATCAGCCCCAGCATTTT. Its protein is CASSETGASNQPQHF. Variable domain in full (rest from reference TRBV2 and TRBJ1-5): EPEVTQTPSHQVTQMGQEVILRCVPISNHLYFYWYRQILGQKVEFLVSFYNNEISEKSEIFDDQFSVERPDGSNFTLKIRSTKLEDSAMYFCASSETGASNQPQHFGDGTRLSIL.

As DNA, the CDR3 is TGTGCCAGCAGCTCGGCCAGTATAACAGGAAACACTGAAGCTTTCTTT. It specifies CASSSASITGNTEAFF. The J gene is TRBJ1-1, the V gene TRBV7-8; TRBD1 might be the D (5 bases). V lost 4 bases to trimming and J lost 2 bases, with 17 bases between them. The CDR3 totals 16 residues. Looked up from germline, CDR1 is SGHVS and CDR2 is FQNEAQ. Together with reference TRBV7-8 and TRBJ1-1, the CDR3 gives the full variable domain: GAGVSQSPRYKVAKRGQDVALRCDPISGHVSLFWYQQALGQGPEFLTYFQNEAQLDKSGLPSDRFFAERPEGSVSTLKIQRTQQEDSAVYLCASSSASITGNTEAFFGQGTRLTVV.

The rearrangement joins TRBV2 to TRBJ2-3; D is unresolved. This CDR3 is built from 9 residues. Per germline, CDR1 SNHLY and CDR2 FYNNEI. Trimming removed 11 bases from V and 6 bases from J, with 6 bases in between. CDR3 DNA: TGTGCCTCCGGGGATACGCAGTATTTT. Translated: CASGDTQYF. Using reference TRBV2 and TRBJ2-3 for the parts outside the CDR3, the full variable domain is EPEVTQTPSHQVTQMGQEVILRCVPISNHLYFYWYRQILGQKVEFLVSFYNNEISEKSEIFDDQFSVERPDGSNFTLKIRSTKLEDSAMYFCASGDTQYFGPGTRLTVL.

This clone has only a few counts. The V gene is TRBV5-4, the J gene TRBJ1-4; TRBD1 matches at 7 bases. Germline-derived CDR1 and CDR2 are SGHNT and YYREEE (reference sequence). The V gene end was trimmed by 1 base and the J gene end by 8 bases; junction bases not matched to a gene: 5. The CDR3 totals 14 residues. CDR3 in DNA: TGTGCCAGCAGCTTGCGACAGGGTGAGGAAAAACTGTTTTTT. This sequence encodes CASSLRQGEEKLFF.